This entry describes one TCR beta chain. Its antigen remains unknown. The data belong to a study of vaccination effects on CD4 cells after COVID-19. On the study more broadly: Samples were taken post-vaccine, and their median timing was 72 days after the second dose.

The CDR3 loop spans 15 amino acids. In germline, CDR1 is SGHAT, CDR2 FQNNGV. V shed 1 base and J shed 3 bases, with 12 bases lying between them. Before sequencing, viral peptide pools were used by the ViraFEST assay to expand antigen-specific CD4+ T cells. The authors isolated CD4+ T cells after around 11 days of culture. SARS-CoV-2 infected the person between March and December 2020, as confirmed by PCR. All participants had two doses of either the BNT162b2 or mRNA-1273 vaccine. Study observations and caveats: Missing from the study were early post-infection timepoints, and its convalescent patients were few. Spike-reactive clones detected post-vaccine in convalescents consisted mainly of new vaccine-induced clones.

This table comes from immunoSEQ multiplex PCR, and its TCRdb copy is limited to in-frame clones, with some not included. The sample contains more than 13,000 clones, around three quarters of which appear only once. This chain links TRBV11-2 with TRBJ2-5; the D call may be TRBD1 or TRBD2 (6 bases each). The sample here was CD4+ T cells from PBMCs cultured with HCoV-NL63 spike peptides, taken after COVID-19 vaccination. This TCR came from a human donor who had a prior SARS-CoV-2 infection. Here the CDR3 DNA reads TGTGCCAGCAGCTTAGTACCGGGGGCCGAAGAGACCCAGTACTTC. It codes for CASSLVPGAEETQYF.